This T cell receptor (beta chain) was recorded in a study of long-term antiretroviral therapy in people with HIV. Every donor contributed at least one pre-ART and at least two post-ART PBMC samples. This clone was seen a few times. The antigen is not known. The immunoSEQ assay was v3.0, run at survey level. This table comes from immunoSEQ multiplex PCR, and its TCRdb copy is limited to in-frame clones, with some not included. This table has about 7,100 clones, around four fifths appearing once. The study's findings and limits: Transplant-donor-level diversity was not reached after ART, though diversity increased. Versus controls, repertoires in people with HIV had narrower CDR3 length ranges. Pre-ART clonal expansion yielded clones that dominated the repertoire at all time points.

The CDR3 consists of 15 residues. The trim removed 6 bases at V and 3 bases at J, leaving 4 bases unmatched. Germline assignment: CDR1 MNHNY and CDR2 SVGAGI (reference sequence). This TCR was recovered from a man aged 40-49 years with HIV. The V and J genes are TRBV6-6 and TRBJ2-7; TRBD2 agrees at 14 bases. Material: unsorted PBMCs, obtained 1.1 years after starting antiretroviral therapy. DNA of the CDR3: TGTGCCAGCAGCCTCGGGACTAGCGGGGGCTACGAGCAGTACTTC. Protein product: CASSLGTSGGYEQYF.